A selection of T cell receptor beta chains follows, all from one sample in a study of circulating and synovial CD4+ cells in juvenile arthritis. Using immunoSEQ multiplex PCR, the repertoire was profiled, and TCRdb retains in-frame clones only, with some absent. The repertoire holds under 35,000 clones, with roughly 95% as singletons. What was sequenced was CD4+ T cells from blood. The receptors here all came from a human donor with juvenile idiopathic arthritis. CDR3s include the opening cysteine and the closing phenylalanine or tryptophan. The order of the fields is V gene, D gene, J gene, clone size, CDR3 DNA, CDR3 protein. The D gene is left open where the match is weak. Some rows mark clone size as missing; the rest say once, few, many or name a class of expanded clone.

v_call: TRBV5-4
d_call: TRBD1
j_call: TRBJ2-3
clone_size: NA
cdr3_nt: TGTGCCAGCAGCCTGACAGGGGGTAAGGTAGATACGCAGTATTTT
cdr3_aa: CASSLTGGKVDTQYF

v_call: TRBV2
d_call: TRBD2
j_call: TRBJ2-6
clone_size: NA
cdr3_nt: TGTGCCAGCAGTGAGGTAGCGGGGCTCTCTGGGGCCAACGTCCTGACTTTC
cdr3_aa: CASSEVAGLSGANVLTF

v_call: TRBV20-1
d_call: NA
j_call: TRBJ2-1
clone_size: NA
cdr3_nt: TGCAGCACTAGCTGGGGCCAGCAGTTCTTC
cdr3_aa: CSTSWGQQFF

v_call: TRBV28
d_call: TRBD2
j_call: TRBJ2-4
clone_size: NA
cdr3_nt: TGTGCCAGCAGTTTTCTAGGAGGGCGGGAGCTCGGGAGAAACATTCAGTACTTC
cdr3_aa: CASSFLGGRELGRNIQYF

v_call: TRBV7-2
d_call: NA
j_call: TRBJ1-4
clone_size: NA
cdr3_nt: TGTGCCAGCAGCTTAGGCAGGGGAAATATTAATGAAAAACTGTTTTTT
cdr3_aa: CASSLGRGNINEKLFF

v_call: TRBV18
d_call: TRBD1
j_call: TRBJ2-5
clone_size: NA
cdr3_nt: TGTGCCAGCTCACCCGGGACAGGGGCCGGAGAAGAGACCCAGTACTTC
cdr3_aa: CASSPGTGAGEETQYF

v_call: TRBV5-8
d_call: TRBD1
j_call: TRBJ1-2
clone_size: NA
cdr3_nt: TGTGCCAGCAGTGGACAGGGTGCAGTGAGTAACTATGGCTACACCTTC
cdr3_aa: CASSGQGAVSNYGYTF

v_call: TRBV5-1
d_call: TRBD1
j_call: TRBJ2-7
clone_size: NA
cdr3_nt: TGCGCCAGCAGCTTGGGAGGACAGGTCATCTACGAGCAGTACTTC
cdr3_aa: CASSLGGQVIYEQYF

v_call: TRBV28
d_call: NA
j_call: TRBJ1-3
clone_size: NA
cdr3_nt: TGTGCCAGCAGTTTACGGGGTTGGGGAAACACCATATATTTT
cdr3_aa: CASSLRGWGNTIYF

v_call: TRBV7-2
d_call: TRBD1
j_call: TRBJ2-3
clone_size: NA
cdr3_nt: TGTGCCAGCAGCTCGGACCGACAGGGTCGGGATACGCAGTATTTT
cdr3_aa: CASSSDRQGRDTQYF

v_call: TRBV5-6
d_call: NA
j_call: TRBJ1-6
clone_size: NA
cdr3_nt: TGTGCCAGCAGCCCCCGAAGGAGCTCCTATAATTCCCCCCTCCACTTT
cdr3_aa: CASSPRRSSYNSPLHF

v_call: TRBV5-6
d_call: NA
j_call: TRBJ1-1
clone_size: NA
cdr3_nt: TGTGCCAGCAGCTGGAAGGGTGTGGGCAGGGGTTCAACTGAAGCTTTCTTT
cdr3_aa: CASSWKGVGRGSTEAFF

v_call: TRBV19
d_call: NA
j_call: TRBJ1-1
clone_size: NA
cdr3_nt: TGTGCCAGTAGCCCTCAGGACAGTGAAGCTTTCTTT
cdr3_aa: CASSPQDSEAFF

v_call: TRBV5-1
d_call: TRBD1
j_call: TRBJ2-4
clone_size: NA
cdr3_nt: TGCGCCAGCAGCGGACAGGGGACCAAAAACATTCAGTACTTC
cdr3_aa: CASSGQGTKNIQYF

v_call: TRBV5-1
d_call: TRBD1
j_call: TRBJ2-7
clone_size: NA
cdr3_nt: TGCGCCAGCAGCATGGACAGGGTGGCCGAGCAGTACTTC
cdr3_aa: CASSMDRVAEQYF

v_call: TRBV5-4
d_call: TRBD2
j_call: TRBJ2-1
clone_size: NA
cdr3_nt: TGTGCCAGCAGCTTGACTAGCGGAAACAATGAGCAGTTCTTC
cdr3_aa: CASSLTSGNNEQFF

v_call: TRBV2
d_call: TRBD1
j_call: TRBJ1-2
clone_size: NA
cdr3_nt: TGTGCCAGCGAGGGGCTAGGGACAGTAAACTATGGCTACACCTTC
cdr3_aa: CASEGLGTVNYGYTF

v_call: TRBV4-1
d_call: NA
j_call: TRBJ1-2
clone_size: NA
cdr3_nt: TGCGCCAGCAGCCAAGCTCCCGGACAGTATAACTATGGCTACACCTTC
cdr3_aa: CASSQAPGQYNYGYTF

v_call: TRBV30
d_call: TRBD1
j_call: TRBJ1-4
clone_size: NA
cdr3_nt: TGTGCCTGGAGTATGACCGGGACAGGACGTTTTTGGGAAAAACTGTTTTTT
cdr3_aa: CAWSMTGTGRFWEKLFF

v_call: TRBV5-4
d_call: NA
j_call: TRBJ1-2
clone_size: NA
cdr3_nt: TGTGCCAGCAGCGACCCGACAGTGATAGGGAACTATGGCTACACCTTC
cdr3_aa: CASSDPTVIGNYGYTF

v_call: TRBV6-6
d_call: NA
j_call: TRBJ1-4
clone_size: few
cdr3_nt: TGTGCCAGCAGAGGGGGTTTAACTAATGAAAAACTGTTTTTT
cdr3_aa: CASRGGLTNEKLFF

v_call: TRBV11-2
d_call: TRBD2
j_call: TRBJ2-5
clone_size: NA
cdr3_nt: TGTGCCAGCAGCTTAGGGAGCGGGGGTAAAGAGACCCAGTACTTC
cdr3_aa: CASSLGSGGKETQYF

v_call: TRBV27
d_call: NA
j_call: TRBJ1-5
clone_size: NA
cdr3_nt: TGTGCCAGCAGTTTAGGTGGAGCGGGGCAGCGTAATCAGCCCCAGCATTTT
cdr3_aa: CASSLGGAGQRNQPQHF

v_call: TRBV7-2
d_call: TRBD2
j_call: TRBJ2-5
clone_size: NA
cdr3_nt: TGTGCCAGCAGCAGAACTAGCGGGGGGCTAGAGACCCAGTACTTC
cdr3_aa: CASSRTSGGLETQYF

v_call: TRBV6-1
d_call: TRBD2
j_call: TRBJ2-1
clone_size: NA
cdr3_nt: TGTGCCAGCAGTGAATTGGGACTACCTACCTACAATGAGCAGTTCTTC
cdr3_aa: CASSELGLPTYNEQFF

v_call: TRBV7-9
d_call: TRBD1
j_call: TRBJ1-2
clone_size: NA
cdr3_nt: TGTGCCAGCAGCTCCGGGACAGGGGCCTATGGCTACACCTTC
cdr3_aa: CASSSGTGAYGYTF

v_call: TRBV5-1
d_call: NA
j_call: TRBJ1-4
clone_size: NA
cdr3_nt: TGCGCCAGCAGCTTGGTGGCAGTTACAACTAATGAAAAACTGTTTTTT
cdr3_aa: CASSLVAVTTNEKLFF

v_call: TRBV5-1
d_call: NA
j_call: TRBJ1-2
clone_size: NA
cdr3_nt: TGCGCCAGCAGTCTCCAGGGCTCAGACTATGGCTACACCTTC
cdr3_aa: CASSLQGSDYGYTF

v_call: TRBV5-4
d_call: NA
j_call: TRBJ1-1
clone_size: NA
cdr3_nt: TGTGCCAGCAGCTCCAATCTGAACACTGAAGCTTTCTTT
cdr3_aa: CASSSNLNTEAFF

v_call: TRBV6-1
d_call: NA
j_call: TRBJ1-2
clone_size: NA
cdr3_nt: TGTGCCAGCAGTGAGTCGGGACTCTATGGCTACACCTTC
cdr3_aa: CASSESGLYGYTF

v_call: TRBV6-4
d_call: TRBD1
j_call: TRBJ2-3
clone_size: NA
cdr3_nt: TGTGCCAGCAGTTATACACAGGGGGAAGTAGATACGCAGTATTTT
cdr3_aa: CASSYTQGEVDTQYF

v_call: TRBV7-2
d_call: TRBD1
j_call: TRBJ1-6
clone_size: NA
cdr3_nt: TGTGCCAGCAGCTTATTCGGACAGGTTAATTCACCCCTCCACTTT
cdr3_aa: CASSLFGQVNSPLHF

v_call: TRBV28
d_call: TRBD2
j_call: TRBJ2-1
clone_size: NA
cdr3_nt: TGTGCCAGCAGTACCACACTAGCGGGAGTATTCAATGAGCAGTTCTTC
cdr3_aa: CASSTTLAGVFNEQFF

v_call: TRBV2
d_call: NA
j_call: TRBJ2-7
clone_size: NA
cdr3_nt: TGTGCCAGCAGTAATGACGCAGGTGTTGCGTACGAGCAGTACTTC
cdr3_aa: CASSNDAGVAYEQYF

v_call: TRBV29-1
d_call: NA
j_call: TRBJ2-5
clone_size: NA
cdr3_nt: TGCAGCGTACAGGGAGACCAAGAGACCCAGTACTTC
cdr3_aa: CSVQGDQETQYF

v_call: TRBV6-5
d_call: TRBD2
j_call: TRBJ2-1
clone_size: NA
cdr3_nt: TGTGCCAGCAGTTACTCGAGACTAGCGGGGGCCAATGAGCAGTTCTTC
cdr3_aa: CASSYSRLAGANEQFF

v_call: TRBV19
d_call: TRBD1
j_call: TRBJ1-2
clone_size: NA
cdr3_nt: TGTGCCAGTAGTATCGGGACAGAGAACTATGGCTACACCTTC
cdr3_aa: CASSIGTENYGYTF